The sequence of this T cell receptor (beta chain) was determined in a study of T-cell reconstitution after alpha-beta-depleted transplantation in children. CDR1 is MGHDK and CDR2 is SYGVNS in the germline V gene. Trimming removed 2 bases from V and 3 bases from J, with 11 bases in between. There are 15 residues in the CDR3. This clonotype has just a few counts. Molecular barcoding with unique molecular identifiers was used for the TCRbeta library. MiXCR, run by TCRdb on the PCR reads, gives a single entry per CDR3 protein. The data show 350,000 to 400,000 distinct CDR3 sequences, about 14% seen once. This chain uses TRBV25-1 with TRBJ2-1, with D possibly TRBD2 on 7 matching bases. The sequence was obtained from a human donor who donated a stem cell graft to a child with Fanconi anemia. Here the sequenced sample was PBMCs, taken from the stem cell graft. The CDR3 coding sequence is TGTGCCAGCAGTGAAGGGGGGGCAAACTACAATGAGCAGTTCTTC. The encoded protein is CASSEGGANYNEQFF.